Listed here is a single TCR beta chain. Its target is not known. The data were produced by immunoSEQ multiplex PCR, yet TCRdb's version contains in-frame clones alone and is incomplete. The sample lists approximately 86,000 clones; about nine tenths were seen once. The data are from a study of graft-versus-host responses after intestinal transplantation. As for the study in general: Isolated intestinal, liver-intestinal, or multivisceral transplants had been given to the recipients. All recipients got anti-thymocyte globulin induction, then tacrolimus and steroids for around three years.

This CDR3 contains 18 residues. The V segment lost 0 bases and the J segment 0 bases; nucleotides outside the gene matches: 4. Germline CDR1 WSHSY, CDR2 SAAADI. The TCR originated in a human donor who received an intestinal transplant. The chain couples TRBV10-2 to TRBJ2-3; TRBD2 aligns across 12 bases. The material was unstimulated CD4+ T cells sorted from spleen or lymph node cells, obtained before intestinal transplant. CDR3 coding DNA: TGCGCCAGCAGTGAGTCCCGGACTAGCGGGGATAGCACAGATACGCAGTATTTT. Its protein is CASSESRTSGDSTDTQYF.